The 18 T cell receptor beta chains below were found in one sample sequenced in a study of OX40 agonist ivuxolimab in advanced cancers. The protocol was immunoSEQ multiplex PCR, while the TCRdb copy is restricted to in-frame clones and leaves out a portion. The data show roughly 62,000 clones, around 88% seen once. Sequencing used CD4+ or CD8+ T cells sorted from blood, obtained in a trial of the OX40 agonist ivuxolimab. All receptors derive from an adult with an advanced solid tumor such as melanoma, head and neck, liver or kidney cancer.

The count of this clone is one. The chain joins TRBV29-1 to TRBJ1-1; D is perhaps TRBD1 (6 bases). The CDR3 length is 14 residues. Germline V gene lookup returns CDR1 SQVTM and CDR2 ANQGSEA. V was cut by 7 bases and J by 1 base, with 16 bases left in between. Here the CDR3 DNA reads TGCAGCGCCCCCCCCGGGACACCGAACACTGAAGCTTTCTTT. Translated: CSAPPGTPNTEAFF.

The gene calls are TRBV11-3 and TRBJ2-4; unclear D gene. CDR1 is SGHNT, CDR2 YENEEA, per germline. The CDR3 is made up of 17 amino acids. The V end was cut by 0 bases, the J end by 1 base, with 13 bases between. As DNA, the CDR3 is TGTGCCAGCAGCTTAGATCCGGCTGGCCAGGCCAAAAACATTCAGTACTTC. Protein product: CASSLDPAGQAKNIQYF.

This rearrangement joins TRBV6-4 to TRBJ2-1; D gene uncertain. Deletions cut 5 bases from V and 2 bases from J, with 13 bases between. The germline V gene encodes CDR1 MRHNA and CDR2 SNTAGT. This CDR3 region has 15 residues. The DNA of the CDR3 is TGTGCCAGCAGTTTCGGGCAGGCTCCCTACAATGAGCAGTTCTTC. Residues: CASSFGQAPYNEQFF.

V is TRBV10-3 and J is TRBJ2-2; 8 bases map to TRBD1. Germline lookup yields CDR1 ENHRY and CDR2 SYGVKD. The CDR3 length is 14 residues. Trimming took 6 bases from V and 3 from J; bases not matched to a gene: 3. The CDR3, as DNA: TGTGCCATCAGGCAGGGGGCTGACACCGGGGAGCTGTTTTTT. This gives the protein CAIRQGADTGELFF.

The rearrangement joins TRBV10-3 to TRBJ2-1, with TRBD2 matching over 7 bases. With V trimmed by 4 bases and J by 0 bases, 9 bases remained unmatched. CDR3 size: 17 residues. The germline CDR1 and CDR2 sequences are ENHRY and SYGVKD. The CDR3 DNA sequence: TGTGCCATCAGTGCCCGGGGTGCGGGGGACTCCTACAATGAGCAGTTCTTC. It translates to CAISARGAGDSYNEQFF.

The chain links TRBV28 to TRBJ1-5; D is unclear. V shed 1 base and J shed 6 bases, with 4 bases lying between them. In germline, CDR1 is MDHEN, CDR2 SYDVKM. The CDR3 is 12 amino acids. The CDR3 bases are TGTGCCAGCAGTTTATCAGGTCAGCCCCAGCATTTT. It encodes CASSLSGQPQHF.

This chain connects TRBV6-1 to TRBJ2-4; the D gene is possibly TRBD2 (6 bases). V lost 0 bases to trimming and J lost 2 bases, with 14 bases between them. Germline CDR1 MNHNS, CDR2 SASEGT. This CDR3 region has 17 residues. In nucleotides, the CDR3 is TGTGCCAGCAGTGAAGCGATGGGGACTGTAACCAAAAACATTCAGTACTTC. Translating it yields CASSEAMGTVTKNIQYF.

The chain is built from TRBV5-1 and TRBJ2-7; TRBD2 matches 7 bases. With V trimmed by 2 bases and J by 2 bases, 7 bases remained unmatched. CDR1 is SGHRS and CDR2 is YFSETQ in the germline V gene. This CDR3 is built from 15 residues. In DNA form, the CDR3 reads TGCGCCAGCAGCTTACCGGGACTAAGCACCTACGAGCAGTACTTC. Translating gives CASSLPGLSTYEQYF.

The chain recombines TRBV7-2 with TRBJ1-1, with 7 bases lining up with TRBD1. This CDR3 has 15 residues. From germline, CDR1 is SGHTA and CDR2 FQGNSA. V dropped 5 bases and J dropped 1; count of bases not matched to a gene: 7. The DNA of the CDR3 is TGTGCCAGCAGCGAATACTGGACAGGGAACACTGAAGCTTTCTTT. It translates to CASSEYWTGNTEAFF.

V gene TRBV11-3 combines with J gene TRBJ2-5; 8 nucleotides align to TRBD1. CDR1 SGHNT and CDR2 YENEEA come from the germline V gene. V lost 4 bases and J lost 4; bases outside the gene matches: 8. The CDR3 runs 15 residues. The CDR3 reads CASSYGQGGVETQYF. CDR3 DNA: TGTGCCAGCAGCTACGGACAGGGTGGGGTAGAGACCCAGTACTTC.

The chain links TRBV14 to TRBJ2-5; D might be TRBD1 (6 bases). Per the germline V gene, CDR1 is SGHDN and CDR2 is FVKESK. This CDR3 comprises 15 residues. V lost 4 bases, J lost 1 base, and 13 bases lay in between. CDR3: CASSLIQGGQETQYF. DNA for the CDR3: TGTGCCAGCAGCCTAATACAGGGCGGCCAAGAGACCCAGTACTTC.

This clone showed up just once. The V call is TRBV11-2, the J call TRBJ1-1; D is uncertain. CDR1 is SGHAT and CDR2 is FQNNGV in the germline V gene. Deletions cut 5 bases from V and 4 bases from J, with 11 bases between. This CDR3 is 13 amino acids long. Written as DNA, the CDR3 is TGTGCCAGCAGCCCGGAGTGGAGCACTGAAGCTTTCTTT. Protein sequence: CASSPEWSTEAFF.

This clone has just one count. This chain connects TRBV27 to TRBJ2-4; TRBD1 matches at 9 bases. V gave up 6 bases and J gave up 5 bases; unmatched junction bases: 8. Germline-derived CDR1 and CDR2 are MNHEY and SMNVEV (reference sequence). The CDR3 totals 15 residues. The CDR3 DNA reads as TGTGCCAGCAGGAACCTGGGACAGGGACAAAACATTCAGTACTTC. Protein: CASRNLGQGQNIQYF.

The chain couples TRBV18 to TRBJ1-1, with TRBD1 identical over 7 bases. V trimming: 6 bases; J trimming: 8 bases; junction bases outside the gene matches: 9. Germline-derived CDR1 and CDR2 are KGHSH and LQKENI. The length of the CDR3 is 13 residues. The CDR3 nucleotides read TGTGCCAGCTCGCCGGGACAGAGTGGGGAAGCTTTCTTT. Translating it yields CASSPGQSGEAFF.

The gene calls are TRBV5-8 and TRBJ2-7; weak D call: TRBD2 (6 bases). This CDR3 spans 16 amino acids. CDR1 and CDR2 from the germline V gene are SGHTS and YDEGEE. Trimming left V 3 bases short and J 2 bases short, with 18 bases between. This chain's CDR3 is CASSSGLPARPYEQYF. The CDR3 DNA follows: TGTGCCAGCAGCTCGGGACTCCCCGCTCGACCCTACGAGCAGTACTTC.

This clone was observed a handful of times. The rearrangement uses TRBV2 and TRBJ1-6; D call uncertain. Looked up from germline, CDR1 is SNHLY and CDR2 is FYNNEI. CDR3 length: 12 amino acids. V lost 6 bases and J lost 8, with 8 bases in between. This chain's CDR3 is CASSPLYSPLHF. DNA of the CDR3: TGTGCCAGCAGCCCCCTTTATTCACCCCTCCACTTT.

The rearrangement joins TRBV20-1 to TRBJ2-7, with D unresolved. The CDR3 loop spans 10 amino acids. CDR1 is DFQATT, CDR2 SNEGSKA, per germline (reference sequence). Trimming took 6 bases from V and 0 from J, leaving 3 bases between them. The chain's CDR3 is CSASSYEQYF. CDR3 DNA: TGCAGTGCAAGCTCCTACGAGCAGTACTTC.

The chain couples TRBV4-3 to TRBJ2-5; 10 bases fit TRBD1. With V trimmed by 4 bases and J by 4 bases, 3 bases remained unmatched. The CDR3 spans 14 residues. Per the germline V gene, CDR1 is LGHNA and CDR2 is YSLEER. The CDR3 sequence is CASSPDRGVETQYF. DNA of the CDR3: TGCGCCAGCAGCCCGGACAGGGGGGTAGAGACCCAGTACTTC.